This TCR beta chain is drawn from a study of T-cell reconstitution after alpha-beta-depleted transplantation in children. Study-level points and caveats: T-cell counts and diversity were attributed mostly to newly produced T cells one year after transplant. Reportedly, roughly two months post-transplant, alpha-beta T cells arose from several hundred expanded graft clones. The study traced high day-60 TCRbeta diversity in some patients to surviving recipient T cells and thymic progenitors.

With 2 bases removed from V and 11 bases from J, the gap between germline ends came to 15 bases. Germline lookup yields CDR1 SQVTM and CDR2 ANQGSEA. The length of the CDR3 is 12 residues. For TCRbeta, the library was prepared with unique molecular identifiers. One entry per CDR3 protein results from TCRdb running MiXCR on the PCR reads. The sample consists of about 580,000 distinct CDR3 sequences, roughly 30% of them appearing once. This clonotype occurred a few times. No antigen is known for it. The sequence was collected from a boy less than two years old with Wiskott-Aldrich syndrome, due to receive a stem cell transplant. Sample: PBMCs, taken before TCRalphabeta/CD19-depleted stem cell transplant. The J gene is TRBJ2-5, the V gene TRBV29-1, with a tentative D call TRBD2 (6 bases). The DNA for the CDR3 is TGCAGCGTTGAACGGGGCGGGGCCCTACAGTACTTC. Translation gives CSVERGGALQYF.